This T cell receptor beta chain appears in the sequencing data of a study of technical replicates of blood from four donors. The table lists this clone with a count of one. Clones were read by immunoSEQ multiplex PCR, and TCRdb kept only the in-frame ones, dropping some. Of about 97,000 clones listed, 95% to 96% were seen once; the top ten hold 0.36%. Germline V CDR1 and CDR2: MNHEY, SVGAGI. V was cut by 4 bases and J by 8 bases, with 12 bases left in between. The CDR3 consists of 13 residues. V is TRBV6-5 and J is TRBJ2-1; D is perhaps TRBD2 (6 bases). The receptor's source is a human donor in good health. Sequencing was done on a sample of T cells isolated from PBMCs. DNA of the CDR3: TGTGCCAGCAGTTGGGACTTTAACGATGAGCAGTTCTTC. Translation: CASSWDFNDEQFF.